The TCR beta chain under discussion was sequenced for a study of blood T cell repertoires in COVID-19 (dated by TCRdb to 2020 to 2021). Looking at the study overall: Samples covering the acute and convalescent phases of COVID-19 were provided by collaborators in the United States, Italy and Spain. The prospective study material was composed of cDNA or gDNA derived from T cells, B-cell-depleted T cells, or PBMCs. The dataset comprised deeply sampled blood TCRbeta repertoires from subjects exposed to, actively infected with, or recovered from COVID-19. The repertoires were released in a freely available public database meant as a resource for research on the immune response to SARS-CoV-2. The samples were drawn from the first 160 participants of the ongoing ImmuneRACE study and from 1,254 subjects provided by 6 global collaborators. A de-identified subject ID, COVID-19 status, age in years and sex were almost always included in the sample metadata. Where HLA class I and class II types were available, the types were taken from metadata supplied by the sample provider, not from assay-based typing.

The immunoSEQ Assay, a bias-controlled multiplex PCR, was used to amplify TCRbeta CDR3 regions from genomic DNA. Regarding the original processing steps: Nucleated cell counts per sample were estimated from amplification of reference gene primers within the assay. To quantify the absolute abundance of each unique TCRbeta CDR3 rearrangement, sequence reads were collapsed and filtered. Productive Simpson clonality was computed per sample as the square root of Simpson's diversity index over productive rearrangements. TCRdb's version of the immuneACCESS table is confined to in-frame rearrangements and falls short of the full clone set. An unresolved V gene accounts for under half of the shortfall where checked; the remainder is of unknown origin. The V and J calls and clone size were taken over from that table, and D and trimming were inferred from the DNA. For this sample there are fewer than 200,000 clones; more than 75% appear just once. The ten largest clones capture roughly 1.2% of the sample.

General findings and caveats noted by the study authors: How much clinical and demographic metadata was included differed by source and by participant, and the metadata was provided uncurated.

V lost 4 bases and J lost 8 bases, and the count of bases not matched to a germline gene is 5. The CDR3 goes from the cysteine to the phenylalanine over 13 residues. Only CDR3 DNA is held: 39 bases, read in frame from base 1. The germline V gene encodes CDR1 MGHRA and CDR2 YSYEKL. A word on this clone: Its specific antigen is unknown. The input lacks base qualities; no much larger clone sits a single base away.

In the prospective study, participants were 18 to 89 years old, resided in approximately 22 geographic areas of the United States, and were enrolled through a virtual design. In the prospective study, participants were assigned to cohorts based on the clinical history participants reported in a screening survey and a study questionnaire. Each participant in the prospective study had whole blood, serum and a nasopharyngeal or oropharyngeal swab collected by mobile phlebotomists. Additional blood draws and questionnaires over an approximately 2-month period could optionally be provided by prospective study participants. Blood samples from the prospective study were shipped frozen or at room temperature prior to DNA extraction.

The sequencing input was PBMCs or T cells enriched from blood (not recorded which). Rearrangement joined TRBV4-1 to TRBJ2-1, and 7 junction bases match TRBD1. This TCR came from a human donor with acute COVID-19. The donor label of this sample is uncertain. In nucleotide form, the sequence is TGCGCCAGCAGCCCCGGACAGGAGGATGAGCAGTTCTTC. The encoded protein is CASSPGQEDEQFF.